This T cell receptor beta chain was profiled in a study of CD8 T cells in ankylosing spondylitis. Whole-study results and caveats: Enrichment of disease-linked clones was reportedly significant in matched ankylosing spondylitis synovial fluid. Ankylosing spondylitis blood appeared to be characterized by a TCR beta motif of eight highly homologous variants. CD8+ disease-linked clones were present at relatively low frequencies in blood.

Remarks on this clonotype: Its antigen is not known.

The V gene's germline CDR1 is SGHRS and CDR2 YFSETQ. With 0 bases removed from V and 1 base from J, the gap between germline ends came to 7 bases. The CDR3 is 15 amino acids. Scientists made TCR beta libraries using quantitative 5'-RACE with molecular barcodes. MiXCR, applied by TCRdb to the 5' RACE reads, yields one record per CDR3 protein. The repertoire holds roughly 670,000 distinct CDR3 sequences, under 20% seen once, with under 20% in the top ten. V is TRBV5-1 and J is TRBJ2-2, with D uncertain. The sequenced sample was blood, either unsorted or a sorted T cell fraction (not recorded which). The receptor was isolated from a male donor with ankylosing spondylitis. The CDR3 bases are TGCGCCAGCAGCTTGGTATCGGGGAACACCGGGGAGCTGTTTTTT. It is translated as CASSLVSGNTGELFF.